This T cell receptor beta chain was captured in a study of response to subunit inactivated influenza vaccine. MiXCR was run by TCRdb on the RT-PCR reads, yielding one entry per CDR3 protein. The table records roughly 650,000 distinct CDR3 sequences, around 15% of them present only once. Of note for this clonotype: What it binds is unknown.

The CDR3 is 14 amino acids. The germline V gene encodes CDR1 DFQATT and CDR2 SNEGSKA (reference sequence). The V end was cut by 5 bases, the J end by 2 bases, with 14 bases between. Study-level findings and limits: It was suggested by the authors that few new T cells are recruited by each seasonal influenza vaccination.

This chain links TRBV20-1 with TRBJ2-3; no firm D call. The TCR sequence derives from a man in his fifties or sixties who received an inactivated influenza vaccine. The material was PBMCs from blood, obtained around 15 days before vaccination. The CDR3 spells CSASQTINTDTQYF. The DNA of the CDR3 is TGCAGTGCTTCTCAAACTATAAACACAGATACGCAGTATTTT.